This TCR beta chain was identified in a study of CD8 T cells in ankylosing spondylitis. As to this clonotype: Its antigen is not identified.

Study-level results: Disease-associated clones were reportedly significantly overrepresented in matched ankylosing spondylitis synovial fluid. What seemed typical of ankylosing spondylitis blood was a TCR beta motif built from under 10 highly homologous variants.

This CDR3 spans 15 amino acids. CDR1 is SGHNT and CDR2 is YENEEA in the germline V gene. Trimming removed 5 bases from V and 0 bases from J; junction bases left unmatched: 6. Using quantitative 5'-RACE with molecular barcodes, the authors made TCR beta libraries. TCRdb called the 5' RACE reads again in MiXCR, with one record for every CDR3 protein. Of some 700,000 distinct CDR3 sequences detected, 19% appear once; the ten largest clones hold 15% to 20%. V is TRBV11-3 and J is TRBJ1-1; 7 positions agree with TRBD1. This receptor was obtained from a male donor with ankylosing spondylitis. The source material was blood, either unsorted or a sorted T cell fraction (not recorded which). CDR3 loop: CASSGRQGMNTEAFF. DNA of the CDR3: TGTGCCAGCAGCGGGCGACAGGGCATGAACACTGAAGCTTTCTTT.